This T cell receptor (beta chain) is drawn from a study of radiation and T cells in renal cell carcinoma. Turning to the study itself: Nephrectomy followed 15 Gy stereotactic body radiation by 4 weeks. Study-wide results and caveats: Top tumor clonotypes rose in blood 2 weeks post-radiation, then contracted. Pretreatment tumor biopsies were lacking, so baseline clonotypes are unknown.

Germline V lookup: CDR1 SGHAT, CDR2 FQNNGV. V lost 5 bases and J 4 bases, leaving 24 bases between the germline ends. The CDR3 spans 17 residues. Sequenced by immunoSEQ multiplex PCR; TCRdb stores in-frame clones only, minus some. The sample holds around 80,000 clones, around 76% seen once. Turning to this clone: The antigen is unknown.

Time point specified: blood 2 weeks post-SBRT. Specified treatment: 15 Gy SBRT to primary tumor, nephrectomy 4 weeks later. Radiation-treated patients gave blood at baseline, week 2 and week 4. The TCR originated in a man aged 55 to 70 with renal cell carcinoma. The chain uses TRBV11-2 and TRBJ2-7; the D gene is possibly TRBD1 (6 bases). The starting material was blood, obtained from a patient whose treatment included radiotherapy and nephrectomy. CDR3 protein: CASSHSLGGVEGYEQYF. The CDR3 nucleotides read TGTGCCAGCAGCCACTCTTTAGGGGGTGTTGAGGGATACGAGCAGTACTTC. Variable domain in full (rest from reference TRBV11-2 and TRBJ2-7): EAGVAQSPRYKIIEKRQSVAFWCNPISGHATLYWYQQILGQGPKLLIQFQNNGVVDDSQLPKDRFSAERLKGVDSTLKIQPAKLEDSAVYLCASSHSLGGVEGYEQYFGPGTRLTVT.